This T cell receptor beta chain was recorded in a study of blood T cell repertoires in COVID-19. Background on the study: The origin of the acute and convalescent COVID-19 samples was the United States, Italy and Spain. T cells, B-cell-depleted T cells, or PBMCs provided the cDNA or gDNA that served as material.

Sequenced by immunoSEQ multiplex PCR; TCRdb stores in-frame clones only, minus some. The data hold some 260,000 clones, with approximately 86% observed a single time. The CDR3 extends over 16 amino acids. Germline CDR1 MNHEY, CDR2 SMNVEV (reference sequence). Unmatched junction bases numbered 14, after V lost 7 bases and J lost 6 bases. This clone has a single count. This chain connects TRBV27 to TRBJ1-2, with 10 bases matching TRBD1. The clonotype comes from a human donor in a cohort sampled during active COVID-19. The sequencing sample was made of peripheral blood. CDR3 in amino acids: CASNSRVSDRGHGYTF. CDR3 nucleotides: TGTGCCAGCAACTCTAGGGTCTCTGACAGGGGGCATGGCTACACCTTC.